A selection of T cell receptor delta chains follows, all from one sample in a study of Vδ1+ human thymocytes. TCRdb re-called the multiplex PCR reads through CATT. The sample carries around 24,000 delta-chain clones, around 28% recorded once. The sample consisted of Vdelta1+ gamma-delta thymocytes from the thymus. The receptors shown here come from a boy less than two years old who had congenital heart surgery. Both conserved end residues are part of each CDR3. The order of the fields is J gene, D gene, clone size, V gene, CDR3 protein, CDR3 DNA. The D gene is left open where the match is weak. A clone size is listed for some rows: how often the clone was seen (once, few, many), or a class if it is expanded.

j_call: TRDJ1; d_call: .; clone_size: .; v_call: TRDV1; cdr3_aa: CALGELMPTPGRFSPGDKLIF; cdr3_nt: TGTGCTCTTGGGGAACTAATGCCTACACCCGGGAGGTTCTCCCCAGGCGATAAACTCATCTTT
j_call: TRDJ1; d_call: TRDD3; clone_size: .; v_call: TRDV1; cdr3_aa: CALGELFLLGDRGYTDKLIF; cdr3_nt: TGTGCTCTTGGGGAACTTTTCCTACTGGGGGATAGAGGGTACACCGATAAACTCATCTTT
j_call: TRDJ1; d_call: TRDD3; clone_size: .; v_call: TRDV1; cdr3_aa: CALGDIGPFLLGIRVGTDKLIF; cdr3_nt: TGTGCTCTTGGGGACATCGGACCTTTCCTGCTGGGGATACGCGTGGGGACCGATAAACTCATCTTT
j_call: TRDJ1; d_call: TRDD3; clone_size: medium-sized; v_call: TRDV1; cdr3_aa: CALGATVFLSPVLGDTLYTDKLIF; cdr3_nt: TGTGCTCTTGGGGCTACCGTCTTCCTCTCGCCCGTACTGGGGGATACGCTATACACCGATAAACTCATCTTT
j_call: TRDJ1; d_call: TRDD3; clone_size: .; v_call: TRDV1; cdr3_aa: CALGENPVLGDRATDKLIF; cdr3_nt: TGTGCTCTTGGGGAAAACCCCGTACTGGGGGATAGGGCCACCGATAAACTCATCTTT
j_call: TRDJ1; d_call: .; clone_size: .; v_call: TRDV1; cdr3_aa: CALGEHVGVPPNTDKLIF; cdr3_nt: TGTGCTCTTGGGGAACACGTGGGGGTCCCACCCAACACCGATAAACTCATCTTT
j_call: TRDJ1; d_call: TRDD3; clone_size: .; v_call: TRDV1; cdr3_aa: CALGKGLNTGGQRGPNATDKLIF; cdr3_nt: TGTGCTCTTGGGAAGGGCCTGAATACTGGGGGACAACGGGGACCTAACGCCACCGATAAACTCATCTTT
j_call: TRDJ1; d_call: TRDD3; clone_size: few; v_call: TRDV1; cdr3_aa: CALGENFRLYPHYWGIRGLIF; cdr3_nt: TGTGCTCTTGGGGAAAATTTCCGCCTATACCCTCATTACTGGGGGATAAGAGGTCTCATCTTT
j_call: TRDJ1; d_call: TRDD3; clone_size: .; v_call: TRDV2; cdr3_aa: CATGLGVFYYTDKLIF; cdr3_nt: TGTGCCACCGGCCTGGGGGTCTTCTATTACACCGATAAACTCATCTTT
j_call: TRDJ2; d_call: TRDD3; clone_size: few; v_call: TRDV2; cdr3_aa: CATTRTGVSDLTAQLFF; cdr3_nt: TGTGCCACCACTCGTACTGGGGTATCGGACTTGACAGCACAACTCTTCTTT
j_call: TRDJ2; d_call: TRDD3; clone_size: few; v_call: TRDV1; cdr3_aa: CALGALVLGTETAQLFF; cdr3_nt: TGTGCTCTTGGGGCCTTAGTACTGGGGACCGAGACAGCACAACTCTTCTTT
j_call: TRDJ1; d_call: .; clone_size: .; v_call: TRDV1; cdr3_aa: CALGAPCNRGQDTDKLIF; cdr3_nt: TGTGCTCTTGGGGCCCCCTGTAATAGGGGGCAAGACACCGATAAACTCATCTTT
j_call: TRDJ1; d_call: .; clone_size: few; v_call: TRDV1; cdr3_aa: CAPGVTLHKGGGLITDKLIF; cdr3_nt: TGTGCTCCTGGTGTAACCCTTCACAAGGGGGGGGGACTTATCACCGATAAACTCATCTTT
j_call: TRDJ1; d_call: .; clone_size: few; v_call: TRDV1; cdr3_aa: CALGAGYSPYTDKLIF; cdr3_nt: TGTGCTCTTGGGGCCGGCTACTCACCATACACCGATAAACTCATCTTT
j_call: TRDJ1; d_call: TRDD3; clone_size: .; v_call: TRDV1; cdr3_aa: CALGEYGSSPGGYAPYKLIF; cdr3_nt: TGTGCTCTTGGGGAATATGGGAGTTCCCCTGGGGGATACGCGCCTTATAAACTCATCTTT
j_call: TRDJ1; d_call: TRDD3; clone_size: .; v_call: TRDV1; cdr3_aa: CALGEFRVGYGRDSLNWGIRSGDKLIF; cdr3_nt: TGTGCTCTTGGGGAATTTAGAGTAGGATATGGACGTGATTCCCTCAACTGGGGGATACGGTCGGGCGATAAACTCATCTTT
j_call: TRDJ1; d_call: .; clone_size: few; v_call: TRDV1; cdr3_aa: CALGELFRYLYTDKLIF; cdr3_nt: TGTGCTCTTGGGGAACTTTTTCGCTACTTGTACACCGATAAACTCATCTTT
j_call: TRDJ1; d_call: TRDD3; clone_size: .; v_call: TRDV1; cdr3_aa: CALGDPIPVLGDLHKPTDKLIF; cdr3_nt: TGTGCTCTTGGGGACCCCATCCCCGTACTGGGGGATCTACATAAACCCACCGATAAACTCATCTTT
j_call: TRDJ1; d_call: TRDD3; clone_size: .; v_call: TRDV1; cdr3_aa: CALGRSPTATGGPITDKLIF; cdr3_nt: TGTGCTCTTGGTCGGTCTCCTACGGCTACTGGGGGACCCATCACCGATAAACTCATCTTT
j_call: TRDJ1; d_call: TRDD3; clone_size: few; v_call: TRDV1; cdr3_aa: CALGETPPRGTGGPPYTDKLIF; cdr3_nt: TGTGCTCTTGGGGAAACCCCCCCCAGGGGTACTGGGGGACCCCCATACACCGATAAACTCATCTTT